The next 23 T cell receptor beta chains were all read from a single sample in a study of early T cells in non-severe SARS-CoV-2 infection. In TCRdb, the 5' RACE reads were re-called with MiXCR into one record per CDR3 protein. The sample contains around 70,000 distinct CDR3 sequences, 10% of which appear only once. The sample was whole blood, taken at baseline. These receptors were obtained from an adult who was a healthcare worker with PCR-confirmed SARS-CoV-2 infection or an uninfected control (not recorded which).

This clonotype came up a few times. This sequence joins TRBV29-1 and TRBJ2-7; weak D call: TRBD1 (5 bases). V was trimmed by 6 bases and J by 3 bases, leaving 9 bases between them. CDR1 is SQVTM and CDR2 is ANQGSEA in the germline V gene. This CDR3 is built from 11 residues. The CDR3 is CSVDDSYEQYF. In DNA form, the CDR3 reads TGCAGCGTGGATGACAGCTACGAGCAGTACTTC.

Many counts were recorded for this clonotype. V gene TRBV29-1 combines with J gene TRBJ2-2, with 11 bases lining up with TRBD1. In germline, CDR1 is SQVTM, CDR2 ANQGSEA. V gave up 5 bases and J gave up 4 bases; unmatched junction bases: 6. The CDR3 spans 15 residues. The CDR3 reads CSVKGQGAGTGELFF. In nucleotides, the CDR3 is TGCAGCGTTAAAGGACAGGGGGCGGGCACCGGGGAGCTGTTTTTT.

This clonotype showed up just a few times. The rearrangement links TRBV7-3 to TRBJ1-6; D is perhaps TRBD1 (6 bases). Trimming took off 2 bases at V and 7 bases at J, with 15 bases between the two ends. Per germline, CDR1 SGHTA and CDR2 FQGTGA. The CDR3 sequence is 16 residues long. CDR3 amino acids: CASSLWPTGPNSPLHF. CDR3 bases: TGTGCCAGCAGCTTATGGCCGACAGGACCAAATTCACCCCTCCACTTT.

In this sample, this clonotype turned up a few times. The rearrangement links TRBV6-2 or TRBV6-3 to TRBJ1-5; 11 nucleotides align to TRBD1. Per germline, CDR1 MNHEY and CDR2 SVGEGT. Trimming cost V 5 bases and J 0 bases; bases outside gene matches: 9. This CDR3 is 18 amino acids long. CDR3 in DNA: TGTGCCAGCAGTCAGGACAGGGGGCTGGATCATAGCAATCAGCCCCAGCATTTT. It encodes CASSQDRGLDHSNQPQHF.

The CDR3 reads CASTTIQVSGLAGGSSYNEQFF. In DNA, the CDR3 is TGTGCCAGCACCACGATCCAAGTTTCGGGACTAGCGGGAGGGAGCTCCTACAATGAGCAGTTCTTC. The chain carries TRBV7-8 and TRBJ2-1; TRBD2 aligns across 16 bases. The CDR3 covers 22 residues. The V and J ends lost 7 bases and 0 bases, in that order; junction bases with no gene match: 18. Per germline, CDR1 SGHVS and CDR2 FQNEAQ. The full variable domain, completed using reference TRBV7-8 and TRBJ2-1, is GAGVSQSPRYKVAKRGQDVALRCDPISGHVSLFWYQQALGQGPEFLTYFQNEAQLDKSGLPSDRFFAERPEGSVSTLKIQRTQQEDSAVYLCASTTIQVSGLAGGSSYNEQFFGPGTRLTVL.

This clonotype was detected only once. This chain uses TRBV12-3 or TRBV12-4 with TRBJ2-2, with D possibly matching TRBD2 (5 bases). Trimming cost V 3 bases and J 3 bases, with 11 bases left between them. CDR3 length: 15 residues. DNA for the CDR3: TGTGCCAGCAGTTTGAGCGGTGGTTACACCGGGGAGCTGTTTTTT. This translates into CASSLSGGYTGELFF.

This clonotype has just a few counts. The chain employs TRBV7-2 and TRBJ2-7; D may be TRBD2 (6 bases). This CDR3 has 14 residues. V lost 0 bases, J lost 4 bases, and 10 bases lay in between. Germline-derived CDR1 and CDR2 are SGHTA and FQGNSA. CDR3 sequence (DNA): TGTGCCAGCAGCTTAGCCCCAGGGAGGTACGAGCAGTACTTC. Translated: CASSLAPGRYEQYF. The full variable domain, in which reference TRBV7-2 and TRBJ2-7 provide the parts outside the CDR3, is GAGVSQSPSNKVTEKGKDVELRCDPISGHTALYWYRQSLGQGLEFLIYFQGNSAPDKSGLPSDRFSAERTGGSVSTLTIQRTQQEDSAVYLCASSLAPGRYEQYFGPGTRLTVT.

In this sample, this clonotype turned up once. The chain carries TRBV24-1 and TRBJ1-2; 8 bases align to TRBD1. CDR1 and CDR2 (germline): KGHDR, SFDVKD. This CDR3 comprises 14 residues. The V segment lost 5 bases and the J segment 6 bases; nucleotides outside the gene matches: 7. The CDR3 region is CATSGQGAPNGYTF. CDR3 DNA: TGTGCCACCAGTGGTCAGGGGGCCCCGAATGGCTACACCTTC.

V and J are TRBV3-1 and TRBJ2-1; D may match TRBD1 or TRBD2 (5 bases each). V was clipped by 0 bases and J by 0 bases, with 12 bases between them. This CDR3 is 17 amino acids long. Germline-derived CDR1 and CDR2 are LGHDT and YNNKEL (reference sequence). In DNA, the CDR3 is TGTGCCAGCAGCCAAGATCGCGCAGGGAGCTCCTACAATGAGCAGTTCTTC. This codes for CASSQDRAGSSYNEQFF.

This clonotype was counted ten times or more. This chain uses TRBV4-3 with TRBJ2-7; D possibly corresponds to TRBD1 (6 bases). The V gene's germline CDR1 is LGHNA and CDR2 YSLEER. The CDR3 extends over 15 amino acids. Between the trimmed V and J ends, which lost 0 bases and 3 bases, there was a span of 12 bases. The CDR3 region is CASSQESQGNYEQYF. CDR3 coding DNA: TGCGCCAGCAGCCAAGAGTCCCAGGGGAACTACGAGCAGTACTTC.

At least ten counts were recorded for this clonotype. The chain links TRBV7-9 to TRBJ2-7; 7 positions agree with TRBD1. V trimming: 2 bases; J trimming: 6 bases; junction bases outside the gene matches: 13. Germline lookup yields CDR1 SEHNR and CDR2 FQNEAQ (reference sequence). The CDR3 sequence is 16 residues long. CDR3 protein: CASSLRQGYTSSEQYF. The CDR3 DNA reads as TGTGCCAGCAGCTTACGACAGGGTTACACATCTAGCGAGCAGTACTTC.

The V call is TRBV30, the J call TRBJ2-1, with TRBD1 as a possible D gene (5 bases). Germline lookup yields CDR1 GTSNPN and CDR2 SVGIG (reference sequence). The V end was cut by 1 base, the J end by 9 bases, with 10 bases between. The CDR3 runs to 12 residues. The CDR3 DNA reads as TGTGCCTGGAGTGGACAGTCTCGTGAGCAGTTCTTC. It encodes CAWSGQSREQFF. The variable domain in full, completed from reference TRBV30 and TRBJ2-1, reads SQTIHQWPATLVQPVGSPLSLECTVEGTSNPNLYWYRQAAGRGLQLLFYSVGIGQISSEVPQNLSASRPQDRQFILSSKKLLLSDSGFYLCAWSGQSREQFFGPGTRLTVL.

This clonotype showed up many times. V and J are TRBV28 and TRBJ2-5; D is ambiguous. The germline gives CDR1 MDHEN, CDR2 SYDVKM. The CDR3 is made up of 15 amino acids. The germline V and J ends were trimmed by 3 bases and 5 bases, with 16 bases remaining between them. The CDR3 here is CASSFRSAGQETQYF. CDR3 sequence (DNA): TGTGCCAGCAGTTTTCGGAGCGCCGGGCAGGAGACCCAGTACTTC.

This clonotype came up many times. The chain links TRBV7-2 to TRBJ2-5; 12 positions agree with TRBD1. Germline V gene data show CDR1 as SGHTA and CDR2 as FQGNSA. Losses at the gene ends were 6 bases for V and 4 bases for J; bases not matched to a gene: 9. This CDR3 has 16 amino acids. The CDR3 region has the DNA TGTGCCAGCAGGGACGGGACAGGGGGCAAAGTAGAGACCCAGTACTTC. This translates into CASRDGTGGKVETQYF.

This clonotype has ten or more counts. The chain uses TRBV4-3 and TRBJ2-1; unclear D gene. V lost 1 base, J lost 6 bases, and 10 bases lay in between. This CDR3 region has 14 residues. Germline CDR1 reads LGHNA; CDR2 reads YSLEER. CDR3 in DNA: TGCGCCAGCAGCCAAGGCTGGTCCGGCAATGAGCAGTTCTTC. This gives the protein CASSQGWSGNEQFF.

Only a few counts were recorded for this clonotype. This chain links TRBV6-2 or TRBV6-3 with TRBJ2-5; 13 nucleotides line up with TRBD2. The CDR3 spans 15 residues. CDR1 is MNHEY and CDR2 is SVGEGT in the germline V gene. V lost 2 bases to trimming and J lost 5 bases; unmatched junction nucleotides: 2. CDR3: CASSYRTSGSETQYF. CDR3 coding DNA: TGTGCCAGCAGTTACCGGACTAGCGGGAGTGAGACCCAGTACTTC.

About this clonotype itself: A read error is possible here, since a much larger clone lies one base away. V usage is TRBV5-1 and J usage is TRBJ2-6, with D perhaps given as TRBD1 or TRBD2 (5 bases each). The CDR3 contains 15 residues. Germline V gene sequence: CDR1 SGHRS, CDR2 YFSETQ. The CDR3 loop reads CASSNGVSGADVLTF. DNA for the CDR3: TGCGCCAGCAGCAACGGGGTCTCTGGGGCCGACGTCCTGACTTTC.

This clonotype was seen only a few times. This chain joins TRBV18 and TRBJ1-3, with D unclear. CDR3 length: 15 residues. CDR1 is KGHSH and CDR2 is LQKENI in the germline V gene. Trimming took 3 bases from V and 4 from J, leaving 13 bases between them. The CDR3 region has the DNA TGTGCCAGCTCACCCCTGCCGCGCCAGGGAAACACCATATATTTT. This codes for CASSPLPRQGNTIYF.

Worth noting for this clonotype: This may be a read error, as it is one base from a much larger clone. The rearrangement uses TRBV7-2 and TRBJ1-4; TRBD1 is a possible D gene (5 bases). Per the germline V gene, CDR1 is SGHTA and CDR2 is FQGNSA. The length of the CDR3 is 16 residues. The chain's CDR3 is CASSRAGGPTNEKPFF. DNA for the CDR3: TGTGCCAGCAGCCGGGCCGGGGGTCCAACTAATGAAAAACCGTTTTTT.

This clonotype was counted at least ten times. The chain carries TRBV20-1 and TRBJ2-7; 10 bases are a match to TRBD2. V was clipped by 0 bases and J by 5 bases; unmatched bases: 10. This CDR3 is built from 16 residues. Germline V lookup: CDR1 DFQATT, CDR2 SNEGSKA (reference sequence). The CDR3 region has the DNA TGCAGTGCTAGAGATTTGGCTAGCGGGAGAAGGGACGAGCAGTACTTC. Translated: CSARDLASGRRDEQYF.

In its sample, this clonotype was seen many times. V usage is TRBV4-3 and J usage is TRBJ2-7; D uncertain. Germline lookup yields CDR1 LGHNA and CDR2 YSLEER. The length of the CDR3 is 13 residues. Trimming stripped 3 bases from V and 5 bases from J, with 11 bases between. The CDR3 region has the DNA TGCGCCAGCAGCCACTCCGAATTGGACGAGCAGTACTTC. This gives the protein CASSHSELDEQYF.

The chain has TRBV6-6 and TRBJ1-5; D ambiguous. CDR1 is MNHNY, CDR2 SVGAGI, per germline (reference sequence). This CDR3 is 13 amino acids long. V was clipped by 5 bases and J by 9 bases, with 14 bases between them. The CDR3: CASSEGSLGPQHF. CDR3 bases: TGTGCCAGCAGTGAGGGTAGTCTAGGGCCCCAGCATTTT.

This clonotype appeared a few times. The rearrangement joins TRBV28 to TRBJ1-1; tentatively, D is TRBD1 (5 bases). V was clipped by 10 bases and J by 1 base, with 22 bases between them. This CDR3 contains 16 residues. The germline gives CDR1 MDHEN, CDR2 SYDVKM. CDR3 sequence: CAIDGGRALQNTEAFF. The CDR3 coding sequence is TGTGCCATCGACGGGGGGAGGGCCCTACAGAACACTGAAGCTTTCTTT.